These 15 T cell receptor beta chains share one sample of origin, sequenced in a study of shared clonotypes between healthy human individuals. Only in-frame clones appear in the TCRdb table, and some are missing; sequencing was by immunoSEQ multiplex PCR. The data contain approximately 500,000 clones, approximately 79% of them singletons. The specimen was PBMCs. Every receptor here comes from a woman aged 35 to 49 in good health. Some clones in this sample may be carry-over from other donors' samples.

The chain links TRBV28 to TRBJ2-1, with 7 bases aligning to TRBD2. The germline gives CDR1 MDHEN, CDR2 SYDVKM. CDR3 length: 16 amino acids. The V and J ends lost 6 bases and 5 bases, in that order; junction bases with no gene match: 13. For the CDR3, the DNA is TGTGCCAGCAGCTGGGGATTCGGACTAGAACACAATGAGCAGTTCTTC. It is translated as CASSWGFGLEHNEQFF.

The chain has TRBV28 and TRBJ1-5; 8 positions agree with TRBD1. This CDR3 spans 14 amino acids. The germline V gene encodes CDR1 MDHEN and CDR2 SYDVKM. The junction had 7 bases not matched to a gene; V was cut back by 5 bases and J by 7 bases. CDR3 sequence (DNA): TGTGCCAGCAGTGAGACAGGGGAGAGCCAGCCCCAGCATTTT. Encoded protein: CASSETGESQPQHF.

The rearrangement links TRBV5-6 to TRBJ2-7; possible D gene TRBD1, 6 bases. From germline, CDR1 is SGHDT and CDR2 YYEEEE. The CDR3 runs 14 residues. Trimming removed 4 bases at V and 4 bases at J, with 15 bases between. The CDR3 sequence: CASSTAGVGYEQYF. CDR3 DNA: TGTGCCAGCAGCACAGCAGGGGTGGGTTACGAGCAGTACTTC.

V and J are TRBV18 and TRBJ2-1; D possibly corresponds to TRBD2 (6 bases). This CDR3 spans 17 amino acids. Germline CDR1 and CDR2: KGHSH and LQKENI. V was shortened by 3 bases and J by 7 bases, with 22 bases between the two germline ends. The chain's CDR3 is CASSPRGWGRGSNEQFF. CDR3 DNA sequence: TGTGCCAGCTCACCCCGGGGATGGGGCCGGGGGTCGAATGAGCAGTTCTTC.

J is TRBJ2-1 and V is TRBV7-2; 13 nucleotides match TRBD2. Looked up from germline, CDR1 is SGHTA and CDR2 is FQGNSA. CDR3 length equals 14 residues. V shed 6 bases and J 9 bases; nucleotides not matched to a gene: 5. The CDR3 DNA reads as TGTGCCAGCAGAATGGGGACTAGCGGGACTGAGCAGTTCTTC. Translation: CASRMGTSGTEQFF.

The CDR3 region is CASSNDGQPFSPAFF. CDR3 bases: TGTGCCAGCAGCAACGATGGACAGCCCTTCTCTCCGGCTTTCTTT. The chain uses TRBV27 and TRBJ1-1; weak D call: TRBD1 (6 bases). CDR3 length: 15 residues. V was clipped by 6 bases and J by 11 bases, with 25 bases between them. The germline gives CDR1 MNHEY, CDR2 SMNVEV (reference sequence).

This chain connects TRBV6-5 to TRBJ2-3; tentative D call: TRBD1 (6 bases). V shed 5 bases and J shed 5 bases, with 17 bases lying between them. CDR3 length: 15 amino acids. Germline V gene sequence: CDR1 MNHEY, CDR2 SVGAGI. CDR3 residues: CASSPNDRFGDTQYF. The CDR3, as DNA: TGTGCCAGCAGTCCCAATGACAGGTTTGGAGATACGCAGTATTTT.

The chain has TRBV11-2 and TRBJ2-7; TRBD1 or TRBD2 may be the D gene (6 bases each). Germline-derived CDR1 and CDR2 are SGHAT and FQNNGV. Trimming took off 1 base at V and 0 bases at J, with 19 bases between the two ends. There are 18 residues in the CDR3. CDR3 DNA: TGTGCCAGCAGCTTAGGGGTAGGGGGGACTTACTACTCCTACGAGCAGTACTTC. It yields the protein CASSLGVGGTYYSYEQYF. The full variable domain, completed using reference TRBV11-2 and TRBJ2-7, is EAGVAQSPRYKIIEKRQSVAFWCNPISGHATLYWYQQILGQGPKLLIQFQNNGVVDDSQLPKDRFSAERLKGVDSTLKIQPAKLEDSAVYLCASSLGVGGTYYSYEQYFGPGTRLTVT.

The V gene is TRBV10-3, the J gene TRBJ2-1; TRBD2 agrees at 12 bases. The J segment lost 0 bases and the V segment lost 5 bases, leaving 5 bases of the junction unmatched. The CDR3 covers 17 residues. Per the germline V gene, CDR1 is ENHRY and CDR2 is SYGVKD. This CDR3 is CAISLAGGGGSYNEQFF. CDR3 in DNA: TGTGCCATCAGTCTAGCGGGAGGGGGGGGCTCCTACAATGAGCAGTTCTTC.

This chain links TRBV6-5 with TRBJ1-2; D may be TRBD1 (5 bases). CDR1 and CDR2 from the germline V gene are MNHEY and SVGAGI. Trimming left V 6 bases short and J 4 bases short, with 12 bases between. This CDR3 has 13 amino acids. CDR3 bases: TGTGCCAGCAGAAAAGACAGCCTCTATGGCTACACCTTC. Residues: CASRKDSLYGYTF.

The rearrangement uses TRBV28 and TRBJ2-1; D perhaps matches TRBD2 (6 bases). Germline-derived CDR1 and CDR2 are MDHEN and SYDVKM. Trimming cost V 9 bases and J 0 bases, with 21 bases left between them. The CDR3 has 17 amino acids. CDR3 protein: CASLTLGDSSSYNEQFF. As DNA, the CDR3 is TGTGCCAGTCTGACCTTAGGGGACTCTAGCTCCTACAATGAGCAGTTCTTC.

The chain employs TRBV7-2 and TRBJ2-3; D is ambiguous. The length of the CDR3 is 13 residues. Germline-derived CDR1 and CDR2 are SGHTA and FQGNSA. V shed 3 bases and J shed 3 bases, with 7 bases lying between them. For the CDR3, the DNA is TGTGCCAGCAGCTTCGAAAGGACAGATACGCAGTATTTT. Amino acid sequence: CASSFERTDTQYF.

The chain recombines TRBV28 with TRBJ1-2; D remains ambiguous. The CDR3 loop spans 12 amino acids. Germline-derived CDR1 and CDR2 are MDHEN and SYDVKM. V was clipped by 7 bases and J by 1 base, with 7 bases between them. For the CDR3, the DNA is TGTGCCAGCATTTCGGGTAACTATGGCTACACCTTC. It encodes CASISGNYGYTF.

Here the CDR3 DNA reads TGTGCCAGTAGTTTTCAGGGGGCTACTGAAGCTTTCTTT. It codes for CASSFQGATEAFF. The chain has TRBV19 and TRBJ1-1, with 8 bases lining up with TRBD1. The CDR3 spans 13 residues. V gave up 5 bases and J gave up 5 bases; unmatched junction bases: 4. Germline-derived CDR1 and CDR2 are LNHDA and SQIVND (reference sequence).

The rearrangement joins TRBV28 to TRBJ2-2, with 10 bases lining up with TRBD2. The CDR3 consists of 16 residues. The V and J ends lost 5 bases and 7 bases, in that order; junction bases with no gene match: 10. CDR1 is MDHEN, CDR2 SYDVKM, per germline. CDR3 amino acids: CASSQPSGRSVGELFF. CDR3 nucleotide sequence: TGTGCCAGCAGTCAGCCTAGCGGGAGATCCGTCGGGGAGCTGTTTTTT.